These 17 T cell receptor beta chains were sequenced from one sample in a study of neoadjuvant nivolumab and ipilimumab in lung cancer. The table came from immunoSEQ multiplex PCR; TCRdb's copy has only in-frame clones and leaves some out. The sample has approximately 31,000 clones; about 92% are singletons. This specimen consisted of peripheral blood, obtained after neoadjuvant nivolumab, alone or with ipilimumab, at or shortly before surgery. The receptors were sampled from an adult with non-small cell lung cancer.

J is TRBJ1-1 and V is TRBV4-1; TRBD1 is a possible D gene (5 bases). Germline-derived CDR1 and CDR2 are MGHRA and YSYEKL. This CDR3 is 13 amino acids long. The V and J ends lost 4 bases and 4 bases respectively, with 10 bases between them. The CDR3 region is CASSPPGGTEAFF. The CDR3 bases are TGCGCCAGCAGCCCCCCGGGGGGCACTGAAGCTTTCTTT.

This chain joins TRBV6-1 and TRBJ2-7; 7 bases line up with TRBD2. The V gene's germline CDR1 is MNHNS and CDR2 SASEGT. The J segment lost 0 bases and the V segment lost 5 bases, leaving 7 bases of the junction unmatched. The CDR3 is 15 residues long. The CDR3 coding sequence is TGTGCCAGCAGTCTAGCGGAGGGGAGCTCCTACGAGCAGTACTTC. Its translation: CASSLAEGSSYEQYF.

This chain joins TRBV28 and TRBJ2-5; D possibly uses TRBD1 or TRBD2 (5 bases each). Germline V lookup: CDR1 MDHEN, CDR2 SYDVKM. Trimming took 7 bases from V and 2 from J, leaving 17 bases between them. This CDR3 has 15 amino acids. This CDR3 reads CASTSEGWGQETQYF. The CDR3 region has the DNA TGTGCCAGCACCTCTGAAGGGTGGGGGCAAGAGACCCAGTACTTC.

The genes are TRBV10-2 and TRBJ1-5; 10 bases are a match to TRBD1. Germline lookup yields CDR1 WSHSY and CDR2 SAAADI. After removal of 6 bases from V and 3 bases from J, the junction contained 5 bases not matched to a gene. This CDR3 comprises 15 residues. The CDR3 reads CASRTGGTSNQPQHF. The CDR3 DNA is TGCGCCAGCAGGACAGGGGGCACATCCAATCAGCCCCAGCATTTT.

This chain uses TRBV6-5 with TRBJ1-2; D uncertain. The V end was cut by 2 bases, the J end by 8 bases, with 18 bases between. CDR1 and CDR2 (germline): MNHEY, SVGAGI. The CDR3 has 15 residues. The CDR3 coding sequence is TGTGCCAGCAGTTACAGGGAAGGTGATTTGAGGGGCTACACCTTC. This translates into CASSYREGDLRGYTF.

The rearrangement links TRBV4-1 to TRBJ2-1; D possibly corresponds to TRBD1 (5 bases). V was shortened by 2 bases and J by 5 bases, with 7 bases between the two germline ends. Germline lookup yields CDR1 MGHRA and CDR2 YSYEKL. This CDR3 is 13 amino acids long. The CDR3, as DNA: TGCGCCAGCAGCCAACAGGGAAACAATGAGCAGTTCTTC. This sequence encodes CASSQQGNNEQFF.

V and J are TRBV5-4 and TRBJ2-5; D is perhaps TRBD1 (5 bases). The germline CDR1 and CDR2 sequences are SGHNT and YYREEE (reference sequence). The CDR3 covers 19 residues. Between the trimmed V and J ends, which lost 4 bases and 5 bases, there was a span of 30 bases. CDR3 loop: CASSLSLSWTRTGRETQYF. The DNA of the CDR3 is TGTGCCAGCAGCCTTTCCCTGAGTTGGACAAGGACCGGGCGGGAGACCCAGTACTTC.

A single count supports this clone. CDR3 nucleotide sequence: TGCGCCAGCAGCCAAGTTCTGAGGCAGGTTCAGTACTTC. It encodes CASSQVLRQVQYF. This chain connects TRBV4-1 to TRBJ2-4, with unresolved D. This CDR3 comprises 13 residues. Germline V gives CDR1 MGHRA, CDR2 YSYEKL. V lost 1 base to trimming and J lost 11 bases, with 12 bases between them.

This clone was counted a single time. The chain is built from TRBV10-3 and TRBJ2-7; unclear D gene. The V end was cut by 1 base, the J end by 3 bases, with 13 bases between. The CDR3 spans 15 residues. CDR1 and CDR2 from the germline V gene are ENHRY and SYGVKD. In nucleotides, the CDR3 is TGTGCCATCAGTGAGTGGTCAGCAGACCTCTACGAGCAGTACTTC. It codes for CAISEWSADLYEQYF.

The V gene is TRBV9, the J gene TRBJ1-2, with D tentatively TRBD1 (5 bases). Trimming cost V 3 bases and J 6 bases, with 15 bases left between them. The CDR3 consists of 14 residues. CDR1 is SGDLS and CDR2 is YYNGEE in the germline V gene. The CDR3 loop reads CASSGRGSYNGYTF. CDR3 coding DNA: TGTGCCAGCAGCGGGAGGGGTTCATACAATGGCTACACCTTC.

V and J are TRBV5-1 and TRBJ1-5; 9 nucleotides align to TRBD1. Germline V CDR1 and CDR2: SGHRS, YFSETQ. The junction had 5 bases not matched to a gene; V was cut back by 0 bases and J by 7 bases. The CDR3 has 15 amino acids. The CDR3 region is CASSLDPGTGQPQHF. DNA of the CDR3: TGCGCCAGCAGCTTGGACCCCGGGACAGGGCAGCCCCAGCATTTT.

J is TRBJ2-1 and V is TRBV11-3; 8 positions agree with TRBD1. This CDR3 region has 14 residues. Germline V gene sequence: CDR1 SGHNT, CDR2 YENEEA. After removal of 5 bases from V and 5 bases from J, the junction contained 5 bases not matched to a gene. The CDR3 nucleotides read TGTGCCAGCAGCCGACAGGGGAAAAACAATGAGCAGTTCTTC. This encodes CASSRQGKNNEQFF. The full variable domain, completed using reference TRBV11-3 and TRBJ2-1, is EAGVVQSPRYKIIEKKQPVAFWCNPISGHNTLYWYLQNLGQGPELLIRYENEEAVDDSQLPKDRFSAERLKGVDSTLKIQPAELGDSAVYLCASSRQGKNNEQFFGPGTRLTVL.

The chain recombines TRBV5-6 with TRBJ2-2; D assignment may be TRBD1 or TRBD2 (5 bases each). Between the trimmed V and J ends, which lost 5 bases and 5 bases, there was a span of 10 bases. The CDR3 runs to 13 residues. CDR1 SGHDT and CDR2 YYEEEE come from the germline V gene. CDR3 nucleotide sequence: TGTGCCAGCAGGGGGCGGAGGACCGGGGAGCTGTTTTTT. Translating gives CASRGRRTGELFF.

This clone was detected only once. This sequence joins TRBV11-2 and TRBJ1-2; TRBD1 agrees at 9 bases. Unmatched junction bases numbered 6, after V lost 5 bases and J lost 8 bases. Germline-derived CDR1 and CDR2 are SGHAT and FQNNGV. The CDR3 consists of 13 residues. The CDR3 coding sequence is TGTGCCAGCAGCCGACAGGGGGAGTGGGGCTACACCTTC. It codes for CASSRQGEWGYTF.

Judged by abundance, this clone is medium-sized. The chain links TRBV7-8 to TRBJ1-4, with 7 bases lining up with TRBD1. V lost 4 bases, J lost 3 bases, and 11 bases stayed unmatched. The CDR3 spans 17 residues. From germline, CDR1 is SGHVS and CDR2 FQNEAQ. The CDR3 DNA is TGTGCCAGCAGCTCCCTGGGGGGGGACAGCTCTAATGAAAAACTGTTTTTT. Amino acids: CASSSLGGDSSNEKLFF.

This clone occurred once. The chain joins TRBV7-9 to TRBJ1-1; D may be TRBD1 (6 bases). Trimming removed 2 bases from V and 1 base from J, with 11 bases in between. Per the germline V gene, CDR1 is SEHNR and CDR2 is FQNEAQ (reference sequence). CDR3 length: 15 residues. The CDR3 DNA reads as TGTGCCAGCAGCTTACAGGGACACCAGAACACTGAAGCTTTCTTT. The encoded protein is CASSLQGHQNTEAFF.

The rearrangement joins TRBV6-5 to TRBJ1-3; TRBD1 agrees at 9 bases. The J segment lost 4 bases and the V segment lost 5 bases, leaving 6 bases of the junction unmatched. Germline CDR1 reads MNHEY; CDR2 reads SVGAGI. The CDR3 consists of 15 residues. For the CDR3, the DNA is TGTGCCAGCAGTAAACAGGGGGCTGGAGGAAACACCATATATTTT. As protein: CASSKQGAGGNTIYF.